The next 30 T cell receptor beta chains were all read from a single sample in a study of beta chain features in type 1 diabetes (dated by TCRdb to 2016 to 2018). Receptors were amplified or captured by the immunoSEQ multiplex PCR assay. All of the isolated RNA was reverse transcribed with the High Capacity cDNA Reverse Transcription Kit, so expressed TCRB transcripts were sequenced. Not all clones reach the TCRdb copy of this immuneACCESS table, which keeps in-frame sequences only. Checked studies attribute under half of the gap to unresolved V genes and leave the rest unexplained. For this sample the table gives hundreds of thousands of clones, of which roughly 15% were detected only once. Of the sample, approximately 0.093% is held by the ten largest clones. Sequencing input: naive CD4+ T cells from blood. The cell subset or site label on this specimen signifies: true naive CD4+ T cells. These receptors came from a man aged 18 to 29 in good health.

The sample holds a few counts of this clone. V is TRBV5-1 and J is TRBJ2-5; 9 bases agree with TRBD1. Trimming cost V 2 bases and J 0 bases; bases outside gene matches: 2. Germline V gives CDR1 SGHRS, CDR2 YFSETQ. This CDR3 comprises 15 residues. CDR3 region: CASSFWDRDQETQYF. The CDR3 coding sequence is TGCGCCAGCAGCTTTTGGGACAGGGACCAAGAGACCCAGTACTTC.

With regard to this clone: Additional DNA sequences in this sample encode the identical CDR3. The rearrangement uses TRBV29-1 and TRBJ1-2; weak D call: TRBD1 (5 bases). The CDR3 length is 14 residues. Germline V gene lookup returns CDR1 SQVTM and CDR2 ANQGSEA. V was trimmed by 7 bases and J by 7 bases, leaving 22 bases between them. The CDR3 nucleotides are TGCAGCGCGCGGGGGGGGACCCCGGTGCGTGGCTACACCTTC. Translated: CSARGGTPVRGYTF.

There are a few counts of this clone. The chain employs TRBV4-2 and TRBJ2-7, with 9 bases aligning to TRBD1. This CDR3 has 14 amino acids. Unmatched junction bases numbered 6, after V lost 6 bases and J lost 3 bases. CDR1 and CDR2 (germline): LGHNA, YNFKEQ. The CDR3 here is CASRPRQGVYEQYF. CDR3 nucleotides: TGTGCCAGCAGACCCCGACAGGGGGTCTACGAGCAGTACTTC.

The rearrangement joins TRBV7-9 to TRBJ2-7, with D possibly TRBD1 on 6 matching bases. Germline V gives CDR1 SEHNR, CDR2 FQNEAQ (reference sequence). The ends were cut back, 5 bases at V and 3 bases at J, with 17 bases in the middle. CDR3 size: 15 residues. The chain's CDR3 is CASSMTGTQHYEQYF. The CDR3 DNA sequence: TGTGCCAGCAGCATGACCGGGACACAACACTACGAGCAGTACTTC.

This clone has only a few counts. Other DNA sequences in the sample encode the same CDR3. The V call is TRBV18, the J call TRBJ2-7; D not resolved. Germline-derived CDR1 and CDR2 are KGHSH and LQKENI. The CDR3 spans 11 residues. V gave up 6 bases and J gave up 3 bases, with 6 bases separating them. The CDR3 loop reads CASSPGYEQYF. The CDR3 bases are TGTGCCAGCTCCCCGGGCTACGAGCAGTACTTC.

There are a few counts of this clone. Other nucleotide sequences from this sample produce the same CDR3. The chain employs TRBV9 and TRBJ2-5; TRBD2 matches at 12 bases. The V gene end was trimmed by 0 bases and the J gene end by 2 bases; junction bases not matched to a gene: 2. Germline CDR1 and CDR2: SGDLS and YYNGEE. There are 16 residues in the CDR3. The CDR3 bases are TGTGCCAGCAGCGTAGGACTAGCGGGGGTTCAAGAGACCCAGTACTTC. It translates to CASSVGLAGVQETQYF.

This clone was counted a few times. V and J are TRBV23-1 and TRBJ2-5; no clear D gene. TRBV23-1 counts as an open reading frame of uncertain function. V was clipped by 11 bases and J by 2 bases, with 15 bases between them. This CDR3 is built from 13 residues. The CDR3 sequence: CACRSGSQETQYF. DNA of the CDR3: TGCGCCTGCCGATCAGGTTCACAAGAGACCCAGTACTTC.

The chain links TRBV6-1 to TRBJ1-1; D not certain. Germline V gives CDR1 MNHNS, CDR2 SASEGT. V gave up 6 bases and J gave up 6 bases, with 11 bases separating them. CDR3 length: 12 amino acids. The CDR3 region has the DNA TGTGCCAGCAGACCTTTGATCGCTGAAGCTTTCTTT. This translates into CASRPLIAEAFF.

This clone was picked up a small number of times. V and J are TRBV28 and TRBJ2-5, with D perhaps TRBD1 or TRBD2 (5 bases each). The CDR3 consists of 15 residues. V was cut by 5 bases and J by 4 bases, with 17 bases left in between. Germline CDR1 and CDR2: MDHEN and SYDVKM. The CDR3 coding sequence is TGTGCCAGCAGTATGGGACCGCGGCCTCGAGAGACCCAGTACTTC. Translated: CASSMGPRPRETQYF. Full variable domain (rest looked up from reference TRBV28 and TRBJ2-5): DVKVTQSSRYLVKRTGEKVFLECVQDMDHENMFWYRQDPGLGLRLIYFSYDVKMKEKGDIPEGYSVSREKKERFSLILESASTNQTSMYLCASSMGPRPRETQYFGPGTRLLVL.

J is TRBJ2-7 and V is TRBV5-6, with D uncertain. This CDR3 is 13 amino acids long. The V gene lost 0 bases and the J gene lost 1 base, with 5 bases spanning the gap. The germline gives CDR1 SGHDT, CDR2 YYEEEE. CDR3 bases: TGTGCCAGCAGCTTGGAGAGGTCCTACGAGCAGTACTTC. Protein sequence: CASSLERSYEQYF.

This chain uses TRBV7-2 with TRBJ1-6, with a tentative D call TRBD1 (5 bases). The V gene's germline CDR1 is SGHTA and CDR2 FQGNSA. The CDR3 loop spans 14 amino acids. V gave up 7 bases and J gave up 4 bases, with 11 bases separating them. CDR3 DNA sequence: TGTGCCAGCACGGGGGGGAGATATAATTCACCCCTCCACTTT. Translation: CASTGGRYNSPLHF.

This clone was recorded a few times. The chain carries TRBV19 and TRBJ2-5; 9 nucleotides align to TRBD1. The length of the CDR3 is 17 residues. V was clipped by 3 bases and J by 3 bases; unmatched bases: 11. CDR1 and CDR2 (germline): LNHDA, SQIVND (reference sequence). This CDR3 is CASSMGLAGTGKETQYF. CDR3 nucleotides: TGTGCCAGTAGTATGGGACTCGCCGGGACAGGGAAAGAGACCCAGTACTTC.

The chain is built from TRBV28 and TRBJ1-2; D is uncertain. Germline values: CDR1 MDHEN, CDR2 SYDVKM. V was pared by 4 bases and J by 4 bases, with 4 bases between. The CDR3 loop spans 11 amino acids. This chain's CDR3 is CASSSLYGYTF. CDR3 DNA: TGTGCCAGCAGTTCCCTCTATGGCTACACCTTC.

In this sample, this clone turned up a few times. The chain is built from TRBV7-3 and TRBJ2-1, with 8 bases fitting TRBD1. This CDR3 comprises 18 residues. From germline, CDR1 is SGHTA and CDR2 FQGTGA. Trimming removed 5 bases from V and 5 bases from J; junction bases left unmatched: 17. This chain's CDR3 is CASSVAHDFPDRDNEQFF. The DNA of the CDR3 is TGTGCCAGCAGCGTAGCCCACGACTTCCCGGACAGGGACAATGAGCAGTTCTTC.

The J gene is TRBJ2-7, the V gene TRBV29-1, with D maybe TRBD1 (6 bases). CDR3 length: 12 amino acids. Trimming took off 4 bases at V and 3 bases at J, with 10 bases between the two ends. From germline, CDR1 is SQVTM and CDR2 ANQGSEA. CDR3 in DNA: TGCAGCGTTGGAGGACAGTACTACGAGCAGTACTTC. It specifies CSVGGQYYEQYF.

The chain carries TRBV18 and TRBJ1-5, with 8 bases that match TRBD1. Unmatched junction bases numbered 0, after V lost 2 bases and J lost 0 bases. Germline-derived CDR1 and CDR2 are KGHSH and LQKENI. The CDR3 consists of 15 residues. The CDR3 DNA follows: TGTGCCAGCTCACCAACAGGGGGTAGCAATCAGCCCCAGCATTTT. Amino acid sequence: CASSPTGGSNQPQHF.

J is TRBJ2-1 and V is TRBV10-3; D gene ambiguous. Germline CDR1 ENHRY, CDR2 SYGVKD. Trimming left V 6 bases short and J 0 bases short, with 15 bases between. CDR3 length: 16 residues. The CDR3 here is CAISGFGGFSYNEQFF. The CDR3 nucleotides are TGTGCCATCAGCGGGTTCGGCGGATTCTCCTACAATGAGCAGTTCTTC.

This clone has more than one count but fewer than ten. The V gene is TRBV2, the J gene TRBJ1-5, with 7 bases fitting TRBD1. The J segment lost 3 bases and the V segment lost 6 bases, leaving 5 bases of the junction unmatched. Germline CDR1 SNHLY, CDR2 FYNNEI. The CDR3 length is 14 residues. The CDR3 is CASRSGGLNQPQHF. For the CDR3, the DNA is TGTGCCAGCAGATCAGGGGGGCTCAATCAGCCCCAGCATTTT. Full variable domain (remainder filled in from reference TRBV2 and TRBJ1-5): EPEVTQTPSHQVTQMGQEVILRCVPISNHLYFYWYRQILGQKVEFLVSFYNNEISEKSEIFDDQFSVERPDGSNFTLKIRSTKLEDSAMYFCASRSGGLNQPQHFGDGTRLSIL.

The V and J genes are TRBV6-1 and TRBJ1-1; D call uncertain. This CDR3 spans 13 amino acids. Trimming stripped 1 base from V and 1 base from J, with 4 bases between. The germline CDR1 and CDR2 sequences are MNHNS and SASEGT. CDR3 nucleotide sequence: TGTGCCAGCAGTGAAGGATCGAACACTGAAGCTTTCTTT. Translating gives CASSEGSNTEAFF.

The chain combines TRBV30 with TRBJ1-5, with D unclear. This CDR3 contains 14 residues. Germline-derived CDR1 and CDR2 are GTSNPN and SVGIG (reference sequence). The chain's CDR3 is CASVRWGSNQPQHF. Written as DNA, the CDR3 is TGTGCTTCGGTGCGGTGGGGATCTAATCAGCCCCAGCATTTT.

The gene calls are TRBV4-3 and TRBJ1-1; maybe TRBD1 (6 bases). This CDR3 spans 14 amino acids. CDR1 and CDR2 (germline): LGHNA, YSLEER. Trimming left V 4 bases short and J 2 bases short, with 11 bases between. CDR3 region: CASSRQGKNTEAFF. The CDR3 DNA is TGCGCCAGCAGCCGTCAGGGGAAAAACACTGAAGCTTTCTTT.

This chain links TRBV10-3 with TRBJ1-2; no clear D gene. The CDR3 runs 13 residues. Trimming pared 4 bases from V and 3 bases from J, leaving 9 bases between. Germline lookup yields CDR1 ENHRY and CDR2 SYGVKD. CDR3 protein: CAISGVTDYGYTF. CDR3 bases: TGTGCCATCAGTGGAGTCACGGACTATGGCTACACCTTC.

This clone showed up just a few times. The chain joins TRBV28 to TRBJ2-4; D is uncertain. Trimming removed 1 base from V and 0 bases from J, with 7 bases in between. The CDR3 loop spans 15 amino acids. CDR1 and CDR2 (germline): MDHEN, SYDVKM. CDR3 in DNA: TGTGCCAGCAGTTTATTCGAGGTAGCCAAAAACATTCAGTACTTC. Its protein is CASSLFEVAKNIQYF.

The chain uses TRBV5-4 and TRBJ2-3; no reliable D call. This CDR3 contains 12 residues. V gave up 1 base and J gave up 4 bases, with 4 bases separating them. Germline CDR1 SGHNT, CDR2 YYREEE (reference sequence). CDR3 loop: CASSLLADTQYF. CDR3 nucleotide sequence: TGTGCCAGCAGCTTGTTGGCAGATACGCAGTATTTT.

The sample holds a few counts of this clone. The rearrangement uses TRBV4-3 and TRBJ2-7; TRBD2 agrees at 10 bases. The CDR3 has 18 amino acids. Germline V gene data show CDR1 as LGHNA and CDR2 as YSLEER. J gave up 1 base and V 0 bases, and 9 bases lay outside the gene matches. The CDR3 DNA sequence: TGCGCCAGCAGCCAAGATCCCCCGCTAGCGGGAGTTTCCTACGAGCAGTACTTC. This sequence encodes CASSQDPPLAGVSYEQYF.

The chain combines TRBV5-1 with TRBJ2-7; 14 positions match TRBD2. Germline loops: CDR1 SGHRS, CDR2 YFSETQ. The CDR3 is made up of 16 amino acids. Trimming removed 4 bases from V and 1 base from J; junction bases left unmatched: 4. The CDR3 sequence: CASSKGLAGASYEQYF. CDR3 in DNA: TGCGCCAGCAGCAAGGGACTAGCGGGAGCTTCCTACGAGCAGTACTTC.

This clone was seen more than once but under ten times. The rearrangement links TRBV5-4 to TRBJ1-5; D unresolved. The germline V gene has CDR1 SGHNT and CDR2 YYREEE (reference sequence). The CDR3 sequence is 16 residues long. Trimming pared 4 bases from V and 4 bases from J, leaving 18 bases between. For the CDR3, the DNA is TGTGCCAGCAGCGTTGCCGGGTCTACGAGGAATCAGCCCCAGCATTTT. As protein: CASSVAGSTRNQPQHF.

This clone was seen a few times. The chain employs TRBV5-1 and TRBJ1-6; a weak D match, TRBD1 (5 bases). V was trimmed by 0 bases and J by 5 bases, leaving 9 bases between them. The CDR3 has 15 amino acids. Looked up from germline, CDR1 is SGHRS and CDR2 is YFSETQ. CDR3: CASSLGTPDNSPLHF. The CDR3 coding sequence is TGCGCCAGCAGCTTGGGGACACCTGATAATTCACCCCTCCACTTT.

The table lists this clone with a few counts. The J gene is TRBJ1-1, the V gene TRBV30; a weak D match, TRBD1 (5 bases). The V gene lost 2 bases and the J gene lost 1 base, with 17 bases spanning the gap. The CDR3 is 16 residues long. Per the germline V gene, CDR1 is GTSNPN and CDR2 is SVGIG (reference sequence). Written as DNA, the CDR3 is TGTGCCTGGAGTCTCCCCGGGGGACGGTGGAACACTGAAGCTTTCTTT. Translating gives CAWSLPGGRWNTEAFF.

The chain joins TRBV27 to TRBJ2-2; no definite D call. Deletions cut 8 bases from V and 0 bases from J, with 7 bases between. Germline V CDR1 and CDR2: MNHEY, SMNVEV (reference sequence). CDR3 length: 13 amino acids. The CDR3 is CASYPSNTGELFF. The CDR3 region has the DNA TGTGCCAGCTACCCTTCGAACACCGGGGAGCTGTTTTTT.